A selection of T cell receptor beta chains follows, all from one sample in a study of T-cell reconstitution after alpha-beta-depleted transplantation in children. TCRdb re-derived calls from the PCR reads in MiXCR, one entry per CDR3 protein. The table includes hundreds of thousands of distinct CDR3 sequences, roughly 18% detected once. The starting material was PBMCs from the stem cell graft donor, obtained from the stem cell graft. These receptors all come from a human donor who donated a stem cell graft to a child with acute lymphoblastic leukemia. CDR3s leave out the opening cysteine and the closing phenylalanine or tryptophan.

CDR3: ASRVDRNTEAF
V: TRBV2
J: TRBJ1-1

CDR3: SASIASGSGNSPLH
V: TRBV20-1
J: TRBJ1-6

CDR3: ASSFFGHEQY
V: TRBV27
J: TRBJ2-7

CDR3: ASSSLVGGDTQY
V: TRBV7-3
J: TRBJ2-3

CDR3: ASSEGGTGHGELF
V: TRBV25-1
J: TRBJ2-2

CDR3: ASSLRTRNTGELF
V: TRBV7-2
J: TRBJ2-2

CDR3: ASSLKRLNTEAF
V: TRBV5-1
J: TRBJ1-1

CDR3: ASSSWQGASEQY
V: TRBV5-1
J: TRBJ2-7

CDR3: ASSLAFRGNQPQH
V: TRBV28
J: TRBJ1-5

CDR3: ASSEASTRNEQF
V: TRBV2
J: TRBJ2-1

CDR3: ASSPGVGEAF
V: TRBV27
J: TRBJ1-1

CDR3: ASKKVHANTGELF
V: TRBV19
J: TRBJ2-2

CDR3: ASSLVGNTIY
V: TRBV7-8
J: TRBJ1-3

CDR3: ASSVSGASTDTQY
V: TRBV6-1
J: TRBJ2-3

CDR3: ASSSGGVYGYT
V: TRBV5-1
J: TRBJ1-2